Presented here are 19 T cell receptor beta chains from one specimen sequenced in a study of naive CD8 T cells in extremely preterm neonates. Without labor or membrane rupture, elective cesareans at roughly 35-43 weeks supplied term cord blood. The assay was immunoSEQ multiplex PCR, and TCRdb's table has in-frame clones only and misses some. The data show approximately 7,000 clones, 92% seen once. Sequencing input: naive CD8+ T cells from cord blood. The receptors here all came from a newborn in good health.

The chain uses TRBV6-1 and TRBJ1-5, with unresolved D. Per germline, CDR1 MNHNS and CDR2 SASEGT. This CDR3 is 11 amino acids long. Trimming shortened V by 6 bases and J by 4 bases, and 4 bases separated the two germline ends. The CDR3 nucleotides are TGTGCCAGCAGCCTTAATCAGCCCCAGCATTTT. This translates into CASSLNQPQHF.

The DNA for the CDR3 is TGCGCCAGCAGCCCGAGGGTAGCGGGCCTCTCCTACGAGCAGTACTTC. As protein: CASSPRVAGLSYEQYF. The J gene is TRBJ2-5, the V gene TRBV4-1; 7 bases agree with TRBD2. The J call may be wrong; the DNA end is better matched by TRBJ2-7. The CDR3 is made up of 16 amino acids. CDR1 MGHRA and CDR2 YSYEKL come from the germline V gene.

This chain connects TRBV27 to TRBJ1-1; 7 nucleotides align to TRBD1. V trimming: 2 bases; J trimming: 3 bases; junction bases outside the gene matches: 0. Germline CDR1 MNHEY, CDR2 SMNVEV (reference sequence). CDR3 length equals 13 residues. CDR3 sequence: CASSLGQDTEAFF. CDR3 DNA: TGTGCCAGCAGTTTAGGACAGGACACTGAAGCTTTCTTT.

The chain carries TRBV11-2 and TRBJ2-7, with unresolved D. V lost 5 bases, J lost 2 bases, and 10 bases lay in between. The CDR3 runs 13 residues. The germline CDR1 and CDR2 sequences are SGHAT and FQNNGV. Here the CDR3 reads CASSLSETYEQYF. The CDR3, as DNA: TGTGCCAGCAGCCTCAGCGAGACCTACGAGCAGTACTTC.

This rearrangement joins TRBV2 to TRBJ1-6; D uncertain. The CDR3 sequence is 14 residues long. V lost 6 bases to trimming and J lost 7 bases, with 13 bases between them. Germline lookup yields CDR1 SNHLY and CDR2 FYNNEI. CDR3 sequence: CASREPSKNSPLHF. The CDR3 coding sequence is TGTGCCAGCAGGGAGCCTTCTAAGAATTCACCCCTCCACTTT.

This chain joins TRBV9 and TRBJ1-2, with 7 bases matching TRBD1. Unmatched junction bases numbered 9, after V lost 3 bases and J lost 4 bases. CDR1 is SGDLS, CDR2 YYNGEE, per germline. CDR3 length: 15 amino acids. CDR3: CASSGPGGGGYGYTF. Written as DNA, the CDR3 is TGTGCCAGCAGCGGCCCAGGGGGTGGGGGCTATGGCTACACCTTC.

This CDR3 reads CSVEWGQGDPPYEQYF. The CDR3 DNA reads TGCAGCGTTGAGTGGGGACAGGGTGATCCACCATACGAGCAGTACTTC. The chain couples TRBV29-1 to TRBJ2-5; 9 nucleotides line up with TRBD1. The DNA end is more similar to TRBJ2-7, so the J call may be wrong. CDR3 length equals 16 residues. Germline-derived CDR1 and CDR2 are SQVTM and ANQGSEA.

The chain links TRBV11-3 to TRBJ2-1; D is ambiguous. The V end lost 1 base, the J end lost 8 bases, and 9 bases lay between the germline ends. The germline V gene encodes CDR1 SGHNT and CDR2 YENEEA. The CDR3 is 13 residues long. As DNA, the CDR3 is TGTGCCAGCAGCTTAGGCAGTATGGATGAGCAGTTCTTC. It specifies CASSLGSMDEQFF.

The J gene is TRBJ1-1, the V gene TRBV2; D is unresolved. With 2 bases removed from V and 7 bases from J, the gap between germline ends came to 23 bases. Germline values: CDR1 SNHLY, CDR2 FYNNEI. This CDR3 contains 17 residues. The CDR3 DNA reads TGTGCCAGCAGTGAACCCGGCAGGCCTGCTTATGATGTTGAAGCTTTCTTT. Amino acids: CASSEPGRPAYDVEAFF.

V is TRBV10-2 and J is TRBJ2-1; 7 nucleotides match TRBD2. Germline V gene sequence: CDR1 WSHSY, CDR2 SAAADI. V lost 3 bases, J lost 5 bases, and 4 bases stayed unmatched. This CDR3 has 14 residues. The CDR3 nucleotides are TGCGCCAGCAGTGACAGCGGGAACAACAATGAGCAGTTCTTC. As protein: CASSDSGNNNEQFF.

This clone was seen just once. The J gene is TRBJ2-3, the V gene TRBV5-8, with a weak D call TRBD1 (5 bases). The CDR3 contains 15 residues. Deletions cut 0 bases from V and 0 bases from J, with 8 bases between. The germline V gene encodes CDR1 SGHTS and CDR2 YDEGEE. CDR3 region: CASSLARASTDTQYF. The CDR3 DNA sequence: TGTGCCAGCAGCTTGGCCAGGGCAAGCACAGATACGCAGTATTTT.

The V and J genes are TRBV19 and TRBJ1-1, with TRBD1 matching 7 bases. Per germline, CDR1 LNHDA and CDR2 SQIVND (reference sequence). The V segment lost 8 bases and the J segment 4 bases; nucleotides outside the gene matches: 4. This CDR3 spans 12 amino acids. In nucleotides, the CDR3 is TGTGCCAGTCGTCCAGGGGGCACTGAAGCTTTCTTT. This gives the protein CASRPGGTEAFF.

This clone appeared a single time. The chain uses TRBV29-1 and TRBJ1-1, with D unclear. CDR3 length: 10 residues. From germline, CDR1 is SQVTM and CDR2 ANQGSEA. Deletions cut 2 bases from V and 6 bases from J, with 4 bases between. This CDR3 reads CSVEQSEAFF. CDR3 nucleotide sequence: TGCAGCGTTGAACAGTCTGAAGCTTTCTTT.

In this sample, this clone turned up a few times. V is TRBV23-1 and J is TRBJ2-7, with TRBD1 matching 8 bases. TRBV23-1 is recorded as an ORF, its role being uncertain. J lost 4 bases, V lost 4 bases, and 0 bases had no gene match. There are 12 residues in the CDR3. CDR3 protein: CASSRTGYEQYF. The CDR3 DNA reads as TGCGCCAGCAGTCGGACAGGGTACGAGCAGTACTTC.

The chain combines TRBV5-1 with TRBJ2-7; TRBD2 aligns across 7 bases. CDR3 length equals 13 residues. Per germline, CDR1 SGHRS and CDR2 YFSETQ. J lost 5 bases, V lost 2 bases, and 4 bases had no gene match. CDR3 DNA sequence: TGCGCCAGCAGCTTCGGGAGGATGGACGAGCAGTACTTC. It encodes CASSFGRMDEQYF.

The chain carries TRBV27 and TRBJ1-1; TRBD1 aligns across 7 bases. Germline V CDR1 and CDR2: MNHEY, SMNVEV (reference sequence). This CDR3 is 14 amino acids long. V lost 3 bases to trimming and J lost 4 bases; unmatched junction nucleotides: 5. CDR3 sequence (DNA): TGTGCCAGCAGTTTGAGGGGGCCGAGCACTGAAGCTTTCTTT. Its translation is CASSLRGPSTEAFF.

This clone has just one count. CDR3 loop: CASSLSGQGQPQHF. The CDR3 DNA is TGTGCCAGCAGTTTGTCGGGACAGGGTCAGCCCCAGCATTTT. The chain combines TRBV27 with TRBJ1-5; 9 bases map to TRBD1. In germline, CDR1 is MNHEY, CDR2 SMNVEV (reference sequence). This CDR3 is 14 amino acids long. With 3 bases clipped from V and 6 bases from J, the junction kept 3 bases outside the gene matches.

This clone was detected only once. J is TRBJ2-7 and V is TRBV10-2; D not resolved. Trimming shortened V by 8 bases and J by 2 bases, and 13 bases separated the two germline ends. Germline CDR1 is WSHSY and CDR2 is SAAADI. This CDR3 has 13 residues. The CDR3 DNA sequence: TGCGCCAGCCTCCGTGGCGGTCCCTACGAGCAGTACTTC. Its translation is CASLRGGPYEQYF.

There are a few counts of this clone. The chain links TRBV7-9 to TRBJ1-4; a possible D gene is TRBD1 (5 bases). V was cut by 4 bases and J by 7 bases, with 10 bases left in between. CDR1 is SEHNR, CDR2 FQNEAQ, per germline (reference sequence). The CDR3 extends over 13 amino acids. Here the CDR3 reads CASSSGGGEKLFF. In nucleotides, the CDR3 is TGTGCCAGCAGCTCAGGCGGGGGTGAAAAACTGTTTTTT. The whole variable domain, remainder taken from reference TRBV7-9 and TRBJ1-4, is DTGVSQNPRHKITKRGQNVTFRCDPISEHNRLYWYRQTLGQGPEFLTYFQNEAQLEKSRLLSDRFSAERPKGSFSTLEIQRTEQGDSAMYLCASSSGGGEKLFFGSGTQLSVL.